The subject of this entry is one TCR beta chain. The CDR3 length is 15 residues. Looked up from germline, CDR1 is SGHDT and CDR2 is YYEEEE. The germline V and J ends were trimmed by 2 bases and 1 base, with 9 bases remaining between them. Produced via immunoSEQ multiplex PCR; TCRdb's table is partial and in-frame only. The repertoire holds about 170,000 clones, with around 90% as singletons. This entry comes from a study of control samples from healthy donors and cancer patients. The V call is TRBV5-6, the J call TRBJ2-2; TRBD1 is a possible D gene (6 bases). This clonotype was obtained from a woman between 25 and 40 years old in good health. Material for sequencing was blood. The CDR3 DNA sequence: TGTGCCAGCAGCTTCTGGACAGAGAACACCGGGGAGCTGTTTTTT. Its translation is CASSFWTENTGELFF. Supplemented by reference TRBV5-6 and TRBJ2-2, the full variable domain reads DAGVTQSPTHLIKTRGQQVTLRCSPKSGHDTVSWYQQALGQGPQFIFQYYEEEERQRGNFPDRFSGHQFPNYSSELNVNALLLGDSALYLCASSFWTENTGELFFGEGSRLTVL.